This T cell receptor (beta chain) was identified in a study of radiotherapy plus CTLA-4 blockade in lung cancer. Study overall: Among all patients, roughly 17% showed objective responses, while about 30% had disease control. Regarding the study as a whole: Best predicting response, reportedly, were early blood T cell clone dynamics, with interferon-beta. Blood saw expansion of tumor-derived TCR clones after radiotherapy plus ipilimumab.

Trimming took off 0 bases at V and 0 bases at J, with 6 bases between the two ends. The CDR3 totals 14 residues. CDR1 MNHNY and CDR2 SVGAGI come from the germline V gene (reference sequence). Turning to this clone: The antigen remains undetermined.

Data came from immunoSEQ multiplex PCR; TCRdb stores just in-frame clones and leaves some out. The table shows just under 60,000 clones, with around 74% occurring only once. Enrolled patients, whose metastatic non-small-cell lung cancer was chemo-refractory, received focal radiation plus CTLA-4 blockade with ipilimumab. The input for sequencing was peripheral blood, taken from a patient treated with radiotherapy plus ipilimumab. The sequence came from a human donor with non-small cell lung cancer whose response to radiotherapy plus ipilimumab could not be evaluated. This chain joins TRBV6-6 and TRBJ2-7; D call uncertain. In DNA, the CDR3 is TGTGCCAGCAGTTACTCGGCAGACTCCTACGAGCAGTACTTC. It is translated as CASSYSADSYEQYF.